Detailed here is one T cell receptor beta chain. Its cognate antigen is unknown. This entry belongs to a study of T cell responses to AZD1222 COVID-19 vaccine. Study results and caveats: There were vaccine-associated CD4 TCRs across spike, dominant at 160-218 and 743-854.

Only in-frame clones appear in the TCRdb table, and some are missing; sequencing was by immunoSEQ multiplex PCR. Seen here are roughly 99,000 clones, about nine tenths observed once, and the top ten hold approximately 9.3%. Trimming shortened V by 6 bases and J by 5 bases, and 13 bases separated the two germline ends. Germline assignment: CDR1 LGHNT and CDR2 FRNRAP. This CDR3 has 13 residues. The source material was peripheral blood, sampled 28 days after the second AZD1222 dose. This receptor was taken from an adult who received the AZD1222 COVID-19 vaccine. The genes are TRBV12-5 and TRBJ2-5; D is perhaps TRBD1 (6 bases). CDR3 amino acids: CASGTDRGETQYF. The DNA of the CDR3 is TGTGCTAGTGGCACGGACAGAGGGGAGACCCAGTACTTC. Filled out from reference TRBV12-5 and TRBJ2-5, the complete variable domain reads DARVTQTPRHKVTEMGQEVTMRCQPILGHNTVFWYRQTMMQGLELLAYFRNRAPLDDSGMPKDRFSAEMPDATLATLKIQPSEPRDSAVYFCASGTDRGETQYFGPGTRLLVL.